The clone carrying this TCR beta chain was recorded a few times. Its antigen is still unknown. Patients who underwent sequencing had shown CD8+CD57+ cell expansion by flow cytometry. None of the patients had been given any therapy when their blood was sampled. This sample was included in a study of CD8+CD57+ T cells in acquired aplastic anemia. Whole-study context: The DNA of sorted CD4+ and CD8+ cells averaged roughly 3.2 ug. Findings of the study overall: Patients and controls shared roughly 31 CD8+ CDR3 sequences, highly expressed in patients.

The TCR beta profiling, which covered VDJ combination and CDR3 sequence, was carried out using genomic DNA as the template. Using its own MiXCR run on the reads, TCRdb lists one record per CDR3 protein. This sample carries approximately 190,000 distinct CDR3 sequences, roughly half of them seen once, and the ten largest clones take around 9.7%. Trimming removed 8 bases at V and 0 bases at J, with 23 bases between. The CDR3 has 18 amino acids. The TCR originated in a human donor with aplastic anemia. Material for sequencing was sorted CD4+, CD8+, or CD8+CD57+ T cells (not recorded which) from PBMCs. The chain carries TRBV12-3 or TRBV12-4 and TRBJ2-1; D is perhaps TRBD1 (6 bases). This chain's CDR3 is CASSPFKGTGFSYNEQFF. The CDR3 bases are TGTGCCAGCTCACCCTTTAAAGGAACAGGGTTCTCCTACAATGAGCAGTTCTTC.